Below, 22 T cell receptor beta chains from the same sample are listed, as sequenced in a study of T cells in Graves' hyperthyroidism and ophthalmopathy. Template material for amplifying TCR beta CDR3 regions consisted of RNA transcripts. The HTBI primer set served for first-round RT-PCR of the TCR CDR3. TCRdb analysed the multiplex PCR reads with MiXCR anew, one entry per CDR3 protein. This table has about 350,000 distinct CDR3 sequences, about 15% appearing once. The source material was blood. These receptors all stem from a woman under 40 with Graves' hyperthyroidism.

As for this clonotype: This may come from a read error, since a much larger clone is one base off. This sequence joins TRBV3-1 and TRBJ2-5, with 14 bases fitting TRBD2. The junction had 11 bases not matched to a gene; V was cut back by 4 bases and J by 7 bases. Germline lookup yields CDR1 LGHDT and CDR2 YNNKEL (reference sequence). The CDR3 contains 17 residues. The CDR3 spells CASSPRTSGRIRGTQYF. The CDR3, as DNA: TGTGCCAGCAGCCCCCGGACTAGCGGGAGGATAAGGGGGACCCAGTACTTC.

This clonotype was observed a handful of times. This chain links TRBV12-3 or TRBV12-4 with TRBJ2-7; D is possibly TRBD1 (6 bases). The CDR3 covers 16 residues. Trimming took 0 bases from V and 3 from J, leaving 15 bases between them. The CDR3 nucleotides are TGTGCCAGCAGTTTAGCAGCCGGGACACGGATCTACGAGCAGTACTTC. This gives the protein CASSLAAGTRIYEQYF.

The chain joins TRBV4-2 to TRBJ2-7, with D unresolved. CDR1 is LGHNA and CDR2 is YNFKEQ in the germline V gene. V was trimmed by 2 bases and J by 7 bases, leaving 6 bases between them. The CDR3 is 11 residues long. The CDR3 DNA reads as TGTGCCAGCAGCCAAACTGGGGAGCAGTACTTC. This codes for CASSQTGEQYF.

The CDR3 region is CASSFNSGRVPEQFF. CDR3 nucleotide sequence: TGTGCCAGCAGTTTTAATAGCGGGAGGGTCCCCGAGCAGTTCTTC. V gene TRBV28 combines with J gene TRBJ2-1, with 11 bases fitting TRBD2. From germline, CDR1 is MDHEN and CDR2 SYDVKM. V trimming: 3 bases; J trimming: 10 bases; junction bases outside the gene matches: 8. CDR3 length: 15 residues.

This clonotype was picked up many times. The CDR3 DNA reads TGTGCCAGCAGCCTACCCTGGGGGAGGGGTGAGGGAGATACGCAGTATTTT. Translating gives CASSLPWGRGEGDTQYF. This chain joins TRBV7-6 and TRBJ2-3, with 7 bases fitting TRBD2. The ends lost 5 bases at V and 5 bases at J; junction bases unmatched: 16. This CDR3 comprises 17 residues. Looked up from germline, CDR1 is SGHVS and CDR2 is FNYEAQ.

The table lists this clonotype with many counts. The genes are TRBV6-2 or TRBV6-3 and TRBJ2-7, with TRBD2 matching over 7 bases. Germline V lookup: CDR1 MNHEY, CDR2 SVGEGT. Trimming at V came to 2 bases and at J to 3 bases, leaving 10 bases not matched to a gene. The CDR3 consists of 16 residues. The CDR3 sequence: CASSYDGGGSFYEQYF. The CDR3, as DNA: TGTGCCAGCAGTTACGACGGCGGCGGGAGTTTCTACGAGCAGTACTTC.

This clonotype was seen at least ten times. This chain links TRBV7-2 with TRBJ2-5, with 9 bases lining up with TRBD2. CDR1 SGHTA and CDR2 FQGNSA come from the germline V gene. The CDR3 loop spans 16 amino acids. Trimming removed 0 bases from V and 2 bases from J; junction bases left unmatched: 4. CDR3 coding DNA: TGTGCCAGCAGCTTAGCTAGCGGGAGCGGGCAAGAGACCCAGTACTTC. Translation: CASSLASGSGQETQYF.

This clonotype was detected many times. V is TRBV28 and J is TRBJ2-7; 9 nucleotides agree with TRBD2. This CDR3 has 15 amino acids. In germline, CDR1 is MDHEN, CDR2 SYDVKM. Germline trimming cut 6 bases from V and 5 bases from J; bases unmatched to any gene: 11. CDR3 residues: CASSDISGSFDEQYF. The CDR3 DNA reads TGTGCCAGCAGCGATATTAGCGGGAGTTTTGACGAGCAGTACTTC.

This chain joins TRBV7-2 and TRBJ2-7; perhaps TRBD1 as D (5 bases). Germline V gives CDR1 SGHTA, CDR2 FQGNSA. Trimming shortened V by 5 bases and J by 2 bases, and 16 bases separated the two germline ends. The CDR3 has 15 amino acids. The CDR3 spells CASSPRAGITYEQYF. CDR3 nucleotide sequence: TGTGCCAGCAGCCCCAGGGCAGGAATAACCTACGAGCAGTACTTC.

This clonotype was observed at least ten times. This chain connects TRBV6-5 to TRBJ2-1; D not certain. Trimming took 0 bases from V and 7 from J, leaving 10 bases between them. The CDR3 loop spans 14 amino acids. CDR1 and CDR2 (germline): MNHEY, SVGAGI. CDR3 region: CASSYSHSSNEQFF. The CDR3 region has the DNA TGTGCCAGCAGTTACTCGCACAGTTCAAATGAGCAGTTCTTC.

Only a few counts were recorded for this clonotype. Given a much more abundant clone one base away, this may be a read error. The gene calls are TRBV6-2 or TRBV6-3 and TRBJ1-1; a weak D match, TRBD1 (5 bases). Germline lookup yields CDR1 MNHEY and CDR2 SVGEGT. Trimming removed 5 bases from V and 2 bases from J, with 21 bases in between. The CDR3 runs 17 residues. For the CDR3, the DNA is TGTGCCAGCAGTCCCACCCCATGGACACGATCTAACACTGAAGCTTTCTTT. It yields the protein CASSPTPWTRSNTEAFF.

This clonotype was seen a handful of times. A read error may account for a junction end that differs from germline. The CDR3 spells CASVSHNEQFF. The CDR3 nucleotides read TGTGCCAGCGTCTCCCACAATGAGCAGTTCTTC. The rearrangement joins TRBV12-3 or TRBV12-4 to TRBJ2-1; D ambiguous. The CDR3 loop spans 11 amino acids.

This clonotype came up many times. The chain recombines TRBV27 with TRBJ1-1; TRBD1 is a possible D gene (6 bases). Per germline, CDR1 MNHEY and CDR2 SMNVEV (reference sequence). Trimming left V 2 bases short and J 11 bases short, with 15 bases between. CDR3 length: 13 residues. CDR3 protein: CASSLGTTQLAFF. Written as DNA, the CDR3 is TGTGCCAGCAGTTTAGGGACAACCCAGTTGGCTTTCTTT.

This clonotype has a handful of counts. The rearrangement links TRBV6-1 to TRBJ2-1; TRBD1 matches 9 bases. V trimming: 5 bases; J trimming: 5 bases; junction bases outside the gene matches: 7. Germline CDR1 and CDR2: MNHNS and SASEGT. The CDR3 consists of 15 residues. The CDR3 coding sequence is TGTGCCAGCAGTAAGGACAGGGGAAGGGACAATGAGCAGTTCTTC. This codes for CASSKDRGRDNEQFF.

The chain combines TRBV27 with TRBJ2-3; a possible D gene is TRBD1 (5 bases). Between the trimmed V and J ends, which lost 6 bases and 8 bases, there was a span of 15 bases. This CDR3 contains 13 residues. The germline CDR1 and CDR2 sequences are MNHEY and SMNVEV (reference sequence). The CDR3 region is CASSGRGLSTQYF. In nucleotides, the CDR3 is TGTGCCAGCAGCGGAAGGGGCCTAAGTACGCAGTATTTT.

In this sample, this clonotype turned up a few times. The rearrangement uses TRBV15 and TRBJ2-7, with 10 bases that match TRBD2. CDR3 length: 16 residues. V lost 3 bases to trimming and J lost 3 bases; unmatched junction nucleotides: 8. Germline CDR1 and CDR2: LNHNV and YYDKDF (reference sequence). The CDR3 here is CATSRNRASGSYEQYF. CDR3 DNA sequence: TGTGCCACCAGCAGGAACCGGGCTAGCGGGAGCTACGAGCAGTACTTC.

This clonotype came up a few times. In DNA, the CDR3 is TGTGCCACCAGCAGAGGCCCAGGGCAGTCCCAGTACGAGCAGTACTTC. Protein sequence: CATSRGPGQSQYEQYF. This sequence joins TRBV15 and TRBJ2-7; perhaps TRBD1 as D (5 bases). The CDR3 runs to 16 residues. V lost 1 base to trimming and J lost 4 bases, with 17 bases between them. Germline CDR1 LNHNV, CDR2 YYDKDF (reference sequence).

This clonotype was picked up many times. The chain is built from TRBV6-1 and TRBJ1-1; TRBD1 is a possible D gene (5 bases). V dropped 5 bases and J dropped 1 base, with 17 bases sitting between them. Germline lookup yields CDR1 MNHNS and CDR2 SASEGT. The CDR3 consists of 16 residues. This CDR3 reads CASSPLLGRRNTEAFF. The CDR3 DNA reads TGTGCCAGCAGTCCCCTTTTGGGACGGAGGAACACTGAAGCTTTCTTT.

This clonotype was counted ten times or more. This chain connects TRBV7-2 to TRBJ2-7, with TRBD1 matching over 7 bases. The CDR3 runs 12 residues. V shed 9 bases and J 6 bases; nucleotides not matched to a gene: 8. The germline gives CDR1 SGHTA, CDR2 FQGNSA. The CDR3 region has the DNA TGTGCCAGGACAGGGATATTTTTCGAGCAGTACTTC. Translating gives CARTGIFFEQYF.

The V gene is TRBV7-9, the J gene TRBJ2-6, with 11 bases identical to TRBD2. The V segment lost 6 bases and the J segment 2 bases; nucleotides outside the gene matches: 12. Germline lookup yields CDR1 SEHNR and CDR2 FQNEAQ (reference sequence). The CDR3 sequence is 19 residues long. CDR3: CASSLLQLAGVAGANVLTF. CDR3 bases: TGTGCCAGCAGTCTCCTCCAACTAGCGGGAGTGGCTGGGGCCAACGTCCTGACTTTC.

V and J are TRBV7-2 and TRBJ1-1; D is unresolved. Germline lookup yields CDR1 SGHTA and CDR2 FQGNSA. CDR3 length: 13 residues. Trimming stripped 11 bases from V and 3 bases from J, with 16 bases between. CDR3 loop: CAWSVGQDTEAFF. The DNA for the CDR3 is TGTGCCTGGAGTGTTGGGCAGGACACTGAAGCTTTCTTT.

At least ten counts were recorded for this clonotype. V usage is TRBV7-2 and J usage is TRBJ2-2, with D hard to call. Trimming pared 3 bases from V and 0 bases from J, leaving 8 bases between. This CDR3 is 15 amino acids long. From germline, CDR1 is SGHTA and CDR2 FQGNSA. CDR3 sequence (DNA): TGTGCCAGCAGCTTCGGGCTAGCGAACACCGGGGAGCTGTTTTTT. Translated: CASSFGLANTGELFF.